Shown below are 24 T cell receptor beta chains from a single sample sequenced in a study of read filtering for tumor transcriptome and immune sequencing. Molecular barcoded adaptors covering alpha/delta and beta/gamma chains were used on roughly 370 ng RNA. One entry per CDR3 protein results from TCRdb running MiXCR on the reads. Counted here are more than 20,000 distinct CDR3 sequences, 20% occurring once; the ten biggest clones make up about 17%. The sample was a population of CD138-negative cells sorted from bone marrow. The receptor set was obtained from a donor aged 40 or older with multiple myeloma.

This clonotype was observed at least ten times. This chain joins TRBV20-1 and TRBJ1-1; D is unresolved. Per germline, CDR1 DFQATT and CDR2 SNEGSKA (reference sequence). The V gene lost 0 bases and the J gene lost 7 bases, with 15 bases spanning the gap. CDR3 length: 14 residues. The CDR3 DNA sequence: TGCAGTGCTAGAGATCGTTTAGGAGGCGATGAAGCTTTCTTT. Translation: CSARDRLGGDEAFF.

In this sample, this clonotype turned up many times. The V gene is TRBV20-1, the J gene TRBJ2-7; 7 bases are a match to TRBD2. Germline V lookup: CDR1 DFQATT, CDR2 SNEGSKA (reference sequence). This CDR3 spans 14 amino acids. V was pared by 5 bases and J by 5 bases, with 12 bases of the junction left unmatched. CDR3 amino acids: CSAAMTSLGHEQYF. The CDR3 nucleotides read TGCAGTGCTGCCATGACTAGCCTCGGCCACGAGCAGTACTTC.

There are many counts of this clonotype. This clone may be a read error of a much larger clone one base away. The gene calls are TRBV12-3 or TRBV12-4 and TRBJ2-1; D unresolved. The germline V and J ends were trimmed by 6 bases and 4 bases, with 19 bases remaining between them. The CDR3 is made up of 16 amino acids. The CDR3 bases are TGTGCCAGCAGCACCCCGGACGGCGGAAATTACAATGAGCAGTTCTTC. Translated: CASSTPDGGNYNEQFF.

Turning to this clonotype: The missing conserved phenylalanine or tryptophan at the end of this CDR3 makes a read error likely. The chain employs TRBV29-1 and TRBJ2-1, with 9 bases fitting TRBD2. This CDR3 comprises 15 residues. Germline loops: CDR1 SQVTM, CDR2 ANQGSEA. The junction had 8 bases not matched to a gene; V was cut back by 2 bases and J by 6 bases. The CDR3 spells CSVESVAGVTNEQFI. Written as DNA, the CDR3 is TGCAGCGTTGAAAGCGTAGCGGGAGTCACCAATGAGCAGTTCATC.

This clonotype was seen repeatedly, ten times or more. The chain links TRBV7-8 to TRBJ1-2; 10 bases are shared with TRBD1. V lost 4 bases, J lost 4 bases, and 6 bases stayed unmatched. The germline CDR1 and CDR2 sequences are SGHVS and FQNEAQ. This CDR3 contains 15 residues. CDR3 sequence reads: CASSSTGGASYGYTF. The DNA of the CDR3 is TGTGCCAGCAGCTCGACAGGGGGCGCTTCCTATGGCTACACCTTC.

This clonotype was seen many times. The chain has TRBV10-3 and TRBJ2-1; 10 positions match TRBD2. The CDR3 covers 17 residues. Trimming at V came to 5 bases and at J to 1 base, leaving 8 bases not matched to a gene. Germline V gives CDR1 ENHRY, CDR2 SYGVKD. This CDR3 reads CAISPSSGSGSYNEQFF. In DNA form, the CDR3 reads TGTGCCATCAGTCCTTCTAGCGGGAGTGGGTCCTACAATGAGCAGTTCTTC.

The table lists this clonotype with many counts. CDR3 in amino acids: CASSLLFGESGEQYF. CDR3 sequence (DNA): TGTGCCAGCAGTTTACTGTTTGGGGAATCCGGGGAGCAGTACTTC. The chain recombines TRBV27 with TRBJ2-7; D is undetermined. CDR3 length: 15 amino acids. Trimming removed 2 bases from V and 7 bases from J, with 18 bases in between. Germline V gene lookup returns CDR1 MNHEY and CDR2 SMNVEV (reference sequence).

This clonotype was picked up many times. This chain joins TRBV19 and TRBJ2-2; 10 positions match TRBD2. CDR3 length: 17 amino acids. V lost 6 bases and J lost 4; bases outside the gene matches: 11. Germline-derived CDR1 and CDR2 are LNHDA and SQIVND (reference sequence). The CDR3 DNA is TGTGCCAGTAGCCACGGACTAGCGGCTCGGGGCACCGGGGAGCTGTTTTTT. Its translation is CASSHGLAARGTGELFF.

This clonotype rates as medium-sized. The chain employs TRBV18 and TRBJ2-1, with D tentatively TRBD2 (6 bases). Per the germline V gene, CDR1 is KGHSH and CDR2 is LQKENI. The CDR3 runs 16 residues. V was cut by 1 base and J by 5 bases, with 15 bases left in between. The CDR3 DNA sequence: TGTGCCAGCTCACCACTTAGCGGAACCTACCACAATGAGCAGTTCTTC. Amino acid sequence: CASSPLSGTYHNEQFF.

This clonotype was detected ten times or more. The chain joins TRBV18 to TRBJ2-1; 7 bases align to TRBD1. The V gene end was trimmed by 3 bases and the J gene end by 0 bases; junction bases not matched to a gene: 5. The germline CDR1 and CDR2 sequences are KGHSH and LQKENI. The CDR3 contains 16 residues. The CDR3 spells CASSPRGQSSYNEQFF. The CDR3, as DNA: TGTGCCAGCTCACCTAGGGGACAGAGCTCCTACAATGAGCAGTTCTTC. The variable domain in full, completed from reference TRBV18 and TRBJ2-1, reads NAGVMQNPRHLVRRRGQEARLRCSPMKGHSHVYWYRQLPEEGLKFMVYLQKENIIDESGMPKERFSAEFPKEGPSILRIQQVVRGDSAAYFCASSPRGQSSYNEQFFGPGTRLTVL.

In its sample, this clonotype ranks as medium-sized. The chain combines TRBV29-1 with TRBJ2-1; D not resolved. Deletions cut 7 bases from V and 10 bases from J, with 14 bases between. Germline values: CDR1 SQVTM, CDR2 ANQGSEA. The CDR3 consists of 11 residues. CDR3: CSARLGLEQFF. The CDR3 DNA follows: TGCAGCGCTAGACTGGGTCTAGAGCAGTTCTTC.

Concerning this clonotype: A read error is likely, as this CDR3 ends without the conserved phenylalanine or tryptophan. The DNA is omitted, as the CDR3 cannot be located on it reliably, and the CDR3 follows TCRdb's listing. This sequence joins TRBV20-1 and TRBJ1-1; the table's D gene call, TRBD1, was not cross checked with the DNA. Germline V gene sequence: CDR1 DFQATT, CDR2 SNEGSKA (reference sequence). The CDR3 sequence runs 17 residues, both termini included. The chain's CDR3 is CSAVFIPRTGGNTEVFL.

There are many counts of this clonotype. The gene calls are TRBV5-1 and TRBJ1-4; perhaps TRBD1 as D (5 bases). This CDR3 is built from 16 residues. Per the germline V gene, CDR1 is SGHRS and CDR2 is YFSETQ. Trimming pared 0 bases from V and 10 bases from J, leaving 19 bases between. The CDR3: CASSLAAGREGGKLFF. CDR3 nucleotides: TGCGCCAGCAGCTTGGCCGCGGGCAGGGAGGGAGGAAAACTGTTTTTT.

In regard to this clonotype: Being one base from a much bigger clone, this may be a read error. The chain uses TRBV21-1 and TRBJ2-3; TRBD2 is the table's D call and was not checked against the DNA. TRBV21-1 is termed a pseudogene. This CDR3 region has 19 residues. CDR3 coding DNA: TGTGCCGGCAGCAACACTCCCGGGACTAGCGGGAGGGCTAGAGATACGCAGTATTTT. This sequence encodes CAGSNTPGTSGRARDTQYF.

This clonotype has just a few counts. This sequence may be a read error, since a much larger clone differs from it by one base. The chain employs TRBV6-6 and TRBJ2-2; D is tentatively TRBD1 or TRBD2 (5 bases each). This CDR3 region has 14 residues. Germline CDR1 MNHNY, CDR2 SVGAGI (reference sequence). The CDR3 spells CASSPPDQPGGLFF. The CDR3 coding sequence is TGTGCCAGCAGTCCCCCCGACCAACCTGGGGGGCTGTTTTTT.

This clonotype was counted at least ten times. The J gene is TRBJ2-5, the V gene TRBV29-1; TRBD2 matches at 7 bases. The CDR3 consists of 14 residues. CDR1 and CDR2 from the germline V gene are SQVTM and ANQGSEA. J was trimmed by 4 bases and V by 1 base; bases with no gene match: 6. As DNA, the CDR3 is TGCAGCGTTGAAGGGGGGGGGTTCGGAGAGACCCAGTACTTC. It codes for CSVEGGGFGETQYF.

The sample holds many counts of this clonotype. The chain links TRBV5-1 to TRBJ1-1; D is undetermined. Germline V gene sequence: CDR1 SGHRS, CDR2 YFSETQ. The CDR3 sequence is 13 residues long. Trimming took 0 bases from V and 0 from J, leaving 3 bases between them. The CDR3 protein is CASSLDMNTEAFF. CDR3 bases: TGCGCCAGCAGCTTGGATATGAACACTGAAGCTTTCTTT.

At least ten counts were recorded for this clonotype. The rearrangement joins TRBV3-1 to TRBJ2-1; 14 bases are shared with TRBD2. From germline, CDR1 is LGHDT and CDR2 YNNKEL (reference sequence). V trimming: 6 bases; J trimming: 5 bases; junction bases outside the gene matches: 15. The CDR3 is 19 amino acids. As DNA, the CDR3 is TGTGCCAGCAGTTTCATGAGACAGGGACTAGCGGGAGACCACAATGAGCAGTTCTTC. Encoded protein: CASSFMRQGLAGDHNEQFF.

This clonotype was counted ten times or more. The chain combines TRBV7-2 with TRBJ1-6; no reliable D call. The germline CDR1 and CDR2 sequences are SGHTA and FQGNSA. The V and J ends lost 5 bases and 4 bases respectively, with 21 bases between them. The CDR3 loop spans 18 amino acids. CDR3 in amino acids: CASSTTDPGQSYNSPLHF. The CDR3 DNA follows: TGTGCCAGCAGCACTACAGACCCCGGCCAGAGTTATAATTCACCCCTCCACTTT.

This clonotype occurred many times. The rearrangement links TRBV6-4 to TRBJ2-1, with 8 bases fitting TRBD2. The CDR3 has 14 amino acids. The germline V gene encodes CDR1 MRHNA and CDR2 SNTAGT. J gave up 8 bases and V 6 bases, and 9 bases lay outside the gene matches. CDR3: CASSKAGEVDEQFF. The CDR3 nucleotides are TGTGCCAGCAGCAAAGCGGGAGAGGTCGATGAGCAGTTCTTC.

This clonotype was seen ten or more times. This likely stems from a read error, as it lies one base from a far larger clone. The chain links TRBV12-3 or TRBV12-4 to TRBJ2-2; no clear D gene. V lost 4 bases to trimming and J lost 0 bases, with 9 bases between them. This CDR3 comprises 15 residues. CDR3 bases: TGTGCCAGCAGTTCCGTGACAACGAACACCGGGGAGCTGTTTTTT. Amino acids: CASSSVTTNTGELFF.

As for this clonotype: The junction differs from germline at one of its ends, possibly a read error. The chain joins TRBV14 to TRBJ2-3; TRBD2 agrees at 10 bases. Germline loops: CDR1 SGHDN, CDR2 FVKESK. This CDR3 has 15 residues. The CDR3 sequence: CASCHLAGAPDTQYF. The CDR3 DNA reads TGTGCCAGCTGCCATCTAGCGGGAGCCCCAGATACGCAGTATTTT. The full variable domain, with the rest looked up from reference TRBV14 and TRBJ2-3, is EAGVTQFPSHSVIEKGQTVTLRCDPISGHDNLYWYRRVMGKEIKFLLHFVKESKQDESGMPNNRFLAERTGGTYSTLKVQPAELEDSGVYFCASCHLAGAPDTQYFGPGTRLTVL.

In this sample, this clonotype turned up many times. V is TRBV11-2 and J is TRBJ2-7; 11 nucleotides agree with TRBD1. Germline V lookup: CDR1 SGHAT, CDR2 FQNNGV. Trimming took 6 bases from V and 2 from J; bases not matched to a gene: 6. The CDR3 is 15 residues long. This CDR3 is CASSYGQGATYEQYF. In DNA, the CDR3 is TGTGCCAGCAGTTACGGACAGGGGGCAACCTACGAGCAGTACTTC.

The genes are TRBV5-8 and TRBJ2-3; D tentatively fits TRBD1 or TRBD2 (5 bases each). Germline CDR1 reads SGHTS; CDR2 reads YDEGEE. This CDR3 contains 17 residues. Trimming shortened V by 0 bases and J by 2 bases, and 16 bases separated the two germline ends. CDR3 protein: CASSLDFGVQATDTQYF. The DNA for the CDR3 is TGTGCCAGCAGCTTGGATTTCGGGGTACAGGCCACAGATACGCAGTATTTT.